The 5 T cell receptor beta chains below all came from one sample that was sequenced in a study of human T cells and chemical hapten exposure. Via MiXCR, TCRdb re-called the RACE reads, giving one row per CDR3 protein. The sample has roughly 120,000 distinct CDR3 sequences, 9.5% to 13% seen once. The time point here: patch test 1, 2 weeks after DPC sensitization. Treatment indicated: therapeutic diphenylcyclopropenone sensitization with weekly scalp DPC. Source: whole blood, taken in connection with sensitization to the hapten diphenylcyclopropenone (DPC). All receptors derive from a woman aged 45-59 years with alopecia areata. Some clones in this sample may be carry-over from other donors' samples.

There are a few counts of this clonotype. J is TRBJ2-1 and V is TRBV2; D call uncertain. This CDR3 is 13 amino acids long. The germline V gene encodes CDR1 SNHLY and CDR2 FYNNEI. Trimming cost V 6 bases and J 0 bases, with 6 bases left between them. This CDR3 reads CASRGDSYNEQFF. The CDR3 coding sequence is TGTGCCAGCAGGGGCGACTCCTACAATGAGCAGTTCTTC.

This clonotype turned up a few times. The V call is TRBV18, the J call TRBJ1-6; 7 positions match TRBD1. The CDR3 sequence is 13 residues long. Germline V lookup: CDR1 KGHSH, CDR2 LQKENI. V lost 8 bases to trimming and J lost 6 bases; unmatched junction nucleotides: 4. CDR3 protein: CASRQGGNSPLHF. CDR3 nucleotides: TGTGCCAGCAGACAGGGCGGTAATTCACCCCTCCACTTT.

CDR3: CASTSPGSSYEQYF. CDR3 bases: TGTGCCAGCACCTCGCCGGGGAGCTCTTACGAGCAGTACTTC. The rearrangement links TRBV28 to TRBJ2-7; perhaps TRBD2 as D (5 bases). Germline CDR1 reads MDHEN; CDR2 reads SYDVKM. There are 14 residues in the CDR3. Trimming removed 7 bases at V and 4 bases at J, with 17 bases between.

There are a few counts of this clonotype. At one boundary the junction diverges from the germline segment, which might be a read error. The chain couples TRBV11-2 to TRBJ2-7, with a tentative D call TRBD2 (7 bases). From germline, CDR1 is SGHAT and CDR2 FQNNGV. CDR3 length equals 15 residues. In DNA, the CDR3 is TGTGCCAGCAGCTTTGGGGGGGCCCCCTCCAACGAGCAGTACTTC. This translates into CASSFGGAPSNEQYF.

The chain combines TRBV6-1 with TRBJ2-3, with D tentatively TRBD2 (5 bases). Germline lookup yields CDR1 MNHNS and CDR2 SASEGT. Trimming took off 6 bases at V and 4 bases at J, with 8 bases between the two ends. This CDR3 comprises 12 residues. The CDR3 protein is CASSGVSDTQYF. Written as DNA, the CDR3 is TGTGCCAGCAGCGGGGTCTCAGATACGCAGTATTTT.